The sequence of this T cell receptor beta chain was determined in a study of blood T cells in healthy people across ages. Overall study results and limits: Leaving the PBMCs unsorted stopped any conclusive comparison of naive versus antigen-experienced cells. The recorded TCR beta diversity per million T cells decreased in a roughly linear manner with age. Diversity was estimated from one million T cells, and these estimates were considered underestimates.

This clonotype was observed a handful of times. The antigen is unknown. Combining a sample-barcoded 5' primer with a J-beta primer mix, a second PCR ran for roughly 7 to 12 cycles. Sequencing recovered at least 2.5 million CDR3-containing paired-end reads from each sample. TCRdb used MiXCR to reprocess the 5' RACE reads, holding one entry per CDR3 protein. This table holds approximately 940,000 distinct CDR3 sequences, approximately 49% found once. Germline CDR1 is LGHDT and CDR2 is YNNKEL (reference sequence). This CDR3 is 16 amino acids long. Trimming removed 6 bases from V and 0 bases from J; junction bases left unmatched: 5.

This clonotype was sampled from a man aged 25-45 years in good health. V is TRBV3-1 and J is TRBJ2-2; TRBD2 agrees at 9 bases. The sequencing input was blood. CDR3 in amino acids: CASSLKRGANTGELFF. The CDR3 region has the DNA TGTGCCAGCAGTCTGAAGCGGGGGGCGAACACCGGGGAGCTGTTTTTT.